The present TCR beta chain was sequenced within a study of T cell repertoires in aging, cancer and after chemotherapy. Peripheral blood genomic DNA, not sorted cells or RNA, was the template. Rearranged V-D-J TRB sequences were amplified with a mixed TRB-A/B primer pool. MiXCR, run by TCRdb on the multiplex PCR reads, gives a single entry per CDR3 protein. This table has about 790 distinct CDR3 sequences, about 56% appearing once. This CDR3 region has 13 residues. Trimming pared 5 bases from V and 1 base from J, leaving 8 bases between. CDR1 and CDR2 from the germline V gene are MNHEY and SVGAGI. This receptor was identified in a human donor with a blood cancer. This chain joins TRBV6-5 and TRBJ1-1; perhaps TRBD1 as D (6 bases). Sample: blood. The chain's CDR3 is CASSTQGNTEAFF. DNA of the CDR3: TGTGCCAGCAGTACACAGGGGAACACTGAAGCTTTCTTT.